This passage covers 15 T cell receptor beta chains from one sample sequenced in a study of blood T cells in healthy people across ages. For the second PCR, which ran for about 7 to 11 cycles, a sample-barcoded 5' primer and a J-beta primer mix were used. TCRdb itself ran the 5' RACE reads through MiXCR, one entry per CDR3 protein. The sample has hundreds of thousands of distinct CDR3 sequences, roughly two fifths seen once. Material for sequencing was blood. These receptors were obtained from a woman aged 60-75 years in good health.

The genes are TRBV7-3 and TRBJ2-5; D perhaps matches TRBD1 (6 bases). The CDR3 has 16 amino acids. V lost 5 bases to trimming and J lost 5 bases, with 21 bases between them. Germline lookup yields CDR1 SGHTA and CDR2 FQGTGA. CDR3 bases: TGTGCCAGCAGCCCGGACCGGGACAAACAAGGGGAGACCCAGTACTTC. Encoded protein: CASSPDRDKQGETQYF. Filled out from reference TRBV7-3 and TRBJ2-5, the complete variable domain reads GAGVSQTPSNKVTEKGKYVELRCDPISGHTALYWYRQSLGQGPEFLIYFQGTGAADDSGLPNDRFFAVRPEGSVSTLKIQRTERGDSAVYLCASSPDRDKQGETQYFGPGTRLLVL.

Only a few counts were recorded for this clonotype. This rearrangement joins TRBV6-2 or TRBV6-3 to TRBJ2-5, with 9 bases lining up with TRBD1. Germline lookup yields CDR1 MNHEY and CDR2 SVGEGT. Trimming at V came to 6 bases and at J to 11 bases, leaving 16 bases not matched to a gene. This CDR3 is built from 15 residues. The DNA for the CDR3 is TGTGCCAGCAGACCCCCCGGGACAGGGTTGTATGAGCAGTACTTC. Protein: CASRPPGTGLYEQYF.

A few counts support this clonotype. The chain has TRBV18 and TRBJ1-5; D is undetermined. V lost 3 bases, J lost 1 base, and 10 bases lay in between. The CDR3 has 15 amino acids. The germline V gene encodes CDR1 KGHSH and CDR2 LQKENI. This chain's CDR3 is CASSPQDGSNQPQHF. CDR3 coding DNA: TGTGCCAGCTCACCTCAAGACGGGAGCAATCAGCCCCAGCATTTT.

A note on this clonotype: A much larger clone sits a single nucleotide away, making a read error possible. The CDR3 does not close with the conserved phenylalanine or tryptophan, likely indicating a read error. The chain has TRBV7-2 and TRBJ2-5; 11 bases are shared with TRBD2. The DNA end lines up better with TRBJ2-7; the J call may be wrong. CDR3 size: 15 residues. Per germline, CDR1 SGHTA and CDR2 FQGNSA. The CDR3 region has the DNA TGTGCCAGCAGCTTAGGACTAGCGGGACCCTACGAGCAGTACTTA. Translating gives CASSLGLAGPYEQYL.

The J gene is TRBJ1-5, the V gene TRBV2; D not resolved. Germline V gives CDR1 SNHLY, CDR2 FYNNEI. V lost 5 bases, J lost 3 bases, and 14 bases lay in between. The CDR3 runs 15 residues. CDR3 coding DNA: TGTGCCAGCAGTCTCGACAAGATGTCCAATCAGCCCCAGCATTTT. Translated, it gives CASSLDKMSNQPQHF.

This clonotype was counted only a few times. V gene TRBV20-1 combines with J gene TRBJ1-4; D might be TRBD1 (6 bases). Trimming removed 3 bases at V and 0 bases at J, with 14 bases between. The germline V gene has CDR1 DFQATT and CDR2 SNEGSKA (reference sequence). The CDR3 has 16 residues. CDR3 bases: TGCAGTGCTAGCCCATGGACAGATTCAACTAATGAAAAACTGTTTTTT. Residues: CSASPWTDSTNEKLFF.

This clonotype was observed a handful of times. V gene TRBV5-1 combines with J gene TRBJ2-5; 9 bases match TRBD1. The J segment lost 11 bases and the V segment lost 2 bases, leaving 7 bases of the junction unmatched. CDR1 SGHRS and CDR2 YFSETQ come from the germline V gene. The CDR3 length is 13 residues. For the CDR3, the DNA is TGCGCCAGCAGCTTCCGGGACAGGGAAGAGCAGTACTTC. Translation: CASSFRDREEQYF.

The chain links TRBV9 to TRBJ2-4; D is perhaps TRBD1 (5 bases). The last part of the DNA fits TRBJ2-7 better; the J call may be wrong. The CDR3 has 14 residues. CDR1 and CDR2 from the germline V gene are SGDLS and YYNGEE. The DNA for the CDR3 is TGTGCCAGCAGCGTAGGAGGACACCCCTACGAGCAGTACTTC. Translation: CASSVGGHPYEQYF.

This clonotype has at least ten counts. CDR3 loop: CASSPSIEQYF. CDR3 DNA sequence: TGTGCCAGCAGCCCGAGCATCGAGCAGTACTTC. The J gene is TRBJ2-7, the V gene TRBV7-2; D not resolved. The CDR3 consists of 11 residues. Looked up from germline, CDR1 is SGHTA and CDR2 is FQGNSA. Deletions cut 5 bases from V and 6 bases from J, with 8 bases between.

The chain is built from TRBV5-1 and TRBJ1-1, with D maybe TRBD1 (6 bases). The CDR3 contains 18 residues. Per germline, CDR1 SGHRS and CDR2 YFSETQ. Between the trimmed V and J ends, which lost 5 bases and 5 bases, there was a span of 28 bases. CDR3 sequence: CASSYPDSPSSRGTEAFF. DNA for the CDR3: TGCGCCAGCAGTTACCCGGACAGCCCCTCCTCGCGGGGGACTGAAGCTTTCTTT.

The table lists this clonotype with a few counts. The chain combines TRBV29-1 with TRBJ2-3; 8 bases align to TRBD2. The CDR3 consists of 13 residues. Germline-derived CDR1 and CDR2 are SQVTM and ANQGSEA. Trimming took 7 bases from V and 5 from J; bases not matched to a gene: 8. CDR3 loop: CSGRRGGVDTQYF. The CDR3 DNA reads as TGCAGCGGCCGACGGGGGGGAGTAGATACGCAGTATTTT.

This clonotype has a count of ten or more. This rearrangement joins TRBV6-1 to TRBJ2-7, with a weak D call TRBD2 (5 bases). The CDR3 has 12 amino acids. Trimming stripped 5 bases from V and 3 bases from J, with 8 bases between. Germline CDR1 and CDR2: MNHNS and SASEGT. The CDR3 DNA reads TGTGCCAGCAGTAAAGAGGGCTACGAGCAGTACTTC. The encoded protein is CASSKEGYEQYF.

The chain uses TRBV5-1 and TRBJ2-4; a possible D gene is TRBD1 (6 bases). The J call may be wrong; the DNA end is better matched by TRBJ2-7. The CDR3 length is 14 residues. Germline CDR1 SGHRS, CDR2 YFSETQ. The CDR3: CASSGTRPSYEQYF. CDR3 bases: TGCGCCAGCAGCGGGACAAGGCCTTCCTACGAGCAGTACTTC.

J is TRBJ2-2 and V is TRBV7-3, with D perhaps matching TRBD2 (6 bases). V lost 5 bases and J 5 bases, leaving 15 bases between the germline ends. The length of the CDR3 is 15 residues. Per germline, CDR1 SGHTA and CDR2 FQGTGA. CDR3 sequence (DNA): TGTGCCAGCAGCCGCCTTGGAGGGGCGACCGGGGAGCTGTTTTTT. It is translated as CASSRLGGATGELFF.

The chain uses TRBV27 and TRBJ2-2, with TRBD1 matching 12 bases. The germline V gene has CDR1 MNHEY and CDR2 SMNVEV (reference sequence). CDR3 length: 16 amino acids. Germline trimming cut 6 bases from V and 4 bases from J; bases unmatched to any gene: 6. In DNA form, the CDR3 reads TGTGCCAGCAGGGGACAGGGGGCGGTTGGCACCGGGGAGCTGTTTTTT. Its translation is CASRGQGAVGTGELFF.